The entry below describes one TCR beta chain. One end of the junction fails to match germline, which may point to a read error. Germline V CDR1 and CDR2: MGHRA, YSYEKL. The CDR3 loop spans 16 amino acids. The data are from a study of blood T cells in healthy people across ages. A second PCR of about 6 to 11 cycles used a sample-barcoded 5' primer and a J-beta primer mix. MiXCR, run by TCRdb on the 5' RACE reads, gives a single entry per CDR3 protein. The sample includes more than 1 million distinct CDR3 sequences, more than 35% of them seen just once. The sample was blood. V is TRBV4-1 and J is TRBJ2-3, with D possibly being TRBD2 (6 bases). The source of this sequence is a woman in her sixties in good health. CDR3 coding DNA: TGCGCCAGCAGCCAAGTGGGGGGAGTAGTCGCAGATACGCGGTATTTT. Translating it yields CASSQVGGVVADTRYF.